One sample yielded the 18 T cell receptor beta chains listed below, sequenced in a study of blood T cell repertoires in COVID-19. Sequencing was performed with immunoSEQ multiplex PCR; in TCRdb, only in-frame clones are kept and a portion is missing. The sample yields a few hundred thousand clones, nearly 90% seen once. Sequencing was carried out using PBMCs or T cells enriched from blood (not recorded which). The receptors derive from a woman aged 55 to 70 who had recovered from COVID-19.

J is TRBJ2-1 and V is TRBV2; 8 nucleotides align to TRBD1. V shed 7 bases, J shed 4 bases, and the junction held 9 bases outside the gene matches. In germline, CDR1 is SNHLY, CDR2 FYNNEI. The CDR3 extends over 15 amino acids. CDR3 in amino acids: CASTEEQGAYNEQFF. DNA for the CDR3: TGTGCCAGCACCGAAGAGCAGGGGGCTTACAATGAGCAGTTCTTC. Supplemented by reference TRBV2 and TRBJ2-1, the full variable domain reads EPEVTQTPSHQVTQMGQEVILRCVPISNHLYFYWYRQILGQKVEFLVSFYNNEISEKSEIFDDQFSVERPDGSNFTLKIRSTKLEDSAMYFCASTEEQGAYNEQFFGPGTRLTVL.

This chain links TRBV5-1 with TRBJ2-7; 8 nucleotides match TRBD2. The CDR3 has 14 residues. V trimming: 0 bases; J trimming: 4 bases; junction bases outside the gene matches: 3. CDR1 is SGHRS, CDR2 YFSETQ, per germline. The CDR3 is CASSLEAGAYEQYF. CDR3 coding DNA: TGCGCCAGCAGCTTGGAAGCGGGAGCTTACGAGCAGTACTTC.

This clone was seen just once. V is TRBV9 and J is TRBJ2-5, with 10 bases that match TRBD2. The CDR3 spans 16 residues. With 1 base clipped from V and 4 bases from J, the junction kept 7 bases outside the gene matches. The V gene's germline CDR1 is SGDLS and CDR2 YYNGEE. The CDR3 protein is CASSVSTSGAGETQYF. The CDR3 DNA follows: TGTGCCAGCAGCGTATCTACTAGCGGGGCAGGAGAGACCCAGTACTTC.

The chain is built from TRBV4-1 and TRBJ1-3; D perhaps matches TRBD1 (5 bases). Germline CDR1 reads MGHRA; CDR2 reads YSYEKL. V shed 0 bases and J shed 4 bases, with 10 bases lying between them. The CDR3 loop spans 15 amino acids. In nucleotides, the CDR3 is TGCGCCAGCAGCCAAGACAGGGTCGGGGGAAACACCATATATTTT. It codes for CASSQDRVGGNTIYF.

The CDR3 loop is CASSEELAGDNEQFF. In DNA, the CDR3 is TGTGCCAGCAGTGAAGAACTAGCGGGTGATAATGAGCAGTTCTTC. The chain has TRBV6-4 and TRBJ2-1, with 9 nucleotides matching TRBD2. CDR1 is MRHNA, CDR2 SNTAGT, per germline. J lost 7 bases, V lost 3 bases, and 7 bases had no gene match. The CDR3 runs 15 residues.

The rearrangement joins TRBV7-3 to TRBJ2-1; 8 nucleotides line up with TRBD2. The CDR3 totals 15 residues. Unmatched junction bases numbered 4, after V lost 1 base and J lost 5 bases. Germline assignment: CDR1 SGHTA and CDR2 FQGTGA. The CDR3 DNA follows: TGTGCCAGCAGCTTAAGGCGGGGGGCCAACAATGAGCAGTTCTTC. Amino acid sequence: CASSLRRGANNEQFF.

V gene TRBV3-1 (or the pseudogene TRBV3-2) combines with J gene TRBJ1-2; D uncertain. Looked up from germline, CDR1 is LGHDT and CDR2 is YNNKEL (reference sequence). The V and J ends lost 0 bases and 2 bases respectively, with 19 bases between them. CDR3 length: 18 amino acids. The DNA of the CDR3 is TGTGCCAGCAGCCAAGAGCTCGCGCCATCACCCCGCAACTATGGCTACACCTTC. The encoded protein is CASSQELAPSPRNYGYTF.

This chain joins TRBV5-6 and TRBJ2-3, with TRBD1 matching 7 bases. Germline CDR1 is SGHDT and CDR2 is YYEEEE. V was pared by 3 bases and J by 4 bases, with 2 bases of the junction left unmatched. CDR3 size: 13 residues. CDR3 coding DNA: TGTGCCAGCAGCTATACAGGGGCAGATACGCAGTATTTT. It encodes CASSYTGADTQYF.

V and J are TRBV28 and TRBJ1-2; 7 bases align to TRBD1. Per germline, CDR1 MDHEN and CDR2 SYDVKM. This CDR3 contains 13 residues. V shed 2 bases, J shed 3 bases, and the junction held 0 bases outside the gene matches. The CDR3 sequence is CASSLGTDYGYTF. The CDR3 region has the DNA TGTGCCAGCAGTTTAGGGACAGACTATGGCTACACCTTC.

This chain uses TRBV6-5 with TRBJ2-7, with TRBD1 identical over 8 bases. V lost 4 bases and J lost 3; bases outside the gene matches: 2. Per germline, CDR1 MNHEY and CDR2 SVGAGI. CDR3 length: 13 amino acids. CDR3 region: CASSWTGYYEQYF. Here the CDR3 DNA reads TGTGCCAGCAGTTGGACAGGGTACTACGAGCAGTACTTC.

This CDR3 reads CASSLTQGTVTEAFF. The CDR3 DNA follows: TGTGCCAGCAGTTTAACGCAGGGGACGGTCACTGAAGCTTTCTTT. The gene calls are TRBV27 and TRBJ1-1, with D possibly being TRBD1 (6 bases). V shed 2 bases and J shed 4 bases, with 14 bases lying between them. The CDR3 is made up of 15 amino acids. Per germline, CDR1 MNHEY and CDR2 SMNVEV (reference sequence).

The V and J genes are TRBV7-2 and TRBJ1-2, with D possibly being TRBD1 (5 bases). Looked up from germline, CDR1 is SGHTA and CDR2 is FQGNSA. Trimming shortened V by 4 bases and J by 5 bases, and 17 bases separated the two germline ends. This CDR3 is built from 15 residues. The CDR3 protein is CASSWEGRENYGYTF. Here the CDR3 DNA reads TGTGCCAGCAGCTGGGAGGGACGGGAGAATTATGGCTACACCTTC.

Comment on this clone: Other DNA variants within this sample encode the same CDR3. This chain links TRBV30 with TRBJ2-3; 8 nucleotides line up with TRBD1. The CDR3 consists of 14 residues. With V trimmed by 5 bases and J by 2 bases, 6 bases remained unmatched. Germline CDR1 and CDR2: GTSNPN and SVGIG (reference sequence). The CDR3 region is CAWSSGGLTDTQYF. CDR3 sequence (DNA): TGTGCCTGGTCGTCAGGGGGCCTCACAGATACGCAGTATTTT.

The chain has TRBV19 and TRBJ1-3; 7 bases agree with TRBD1. The CDR3 sequence is 18 residues long. V shed 4 bases and J 0 bases; nucleotides not matched to a gene: 12. Germline loops: CDR1 LNHDA, CDR2 SQIVND (reference sequence). DNA of the CDR3: TGTGCCAGTAGTACGATACAGGGGCCACGATCCTCTGGAAACACCATATATTTT. Encoded protein: CASSTIQGPRSSGNTIYF.

This chain links TRBV28 with TRBJ2-7; D is ambiguous. Per the germline V gene, CDR1 is MDHEN and CDR2 is SYDVKM. The CDR3 runs to 12 residues. V lost 3 bases, J lost 6 bases, and 9 bases lay in between. CDR3 sequence: CASSFEITEQYF. CDR3 in DNA: TGTGCCAGCAGTTTCGAGATTACCGAGCAGTACTTC. The whole variable domain, filled in from reference TRBV28 and TRBJ2-7, reads DVKVTQSSRYLVKRTGEKVFLECVQDMDHENMFWYRQDPGLGLRLIYFSYDVKMKEKGDIPEGYSVSREKKERFSLILESASTNQTSMYLCASSFEITEQYFGPGTRLTVT.

This chain uses TRBV11-3 with TRBJ2-7, with D tentatively TRBD1 (5 bases). There are 15 residues in the CDR3. Germline V lookup: CDR1 SGHNT, CDR2 YENEEA. Trimming took off 0 bases at V and 2 bases at J, with 11 bases between the two ends. The CDR3 region is CASSLDLGRTYEQYF. In DNA, the CDR3 is TGTGCCAGCAGCTTAGATCTGGGGCGAACCTACGAGCAGTACTTC.

The chain links TRBV19 to TRBJ1-5; D gene ambiguous. V lost 3 bases, J lost 3 bases, and 9 bases lay in between. The CDR3 contains 14 residues. Germline values: CDR1 LNHDA, CDR2 SQIVND (reference sequence). The CDR3 protein is CASSIYSPNQPQHF. The CDR3 DNA reads as TGTGCCAGTAGTATTTACAGCCCCAATCAGCCCCAGCATTTT.

This clone was seen once. The chain joins TRBV27 to TRBJ2-1; D is uncertain. V was shortened by 6 bases and J by 8 bases, with 17 bases between the two germline ends. The CDR3 extends over 14 amino acids. The germline gives CDR1 MNHEY, CDR2 SMNVEV (reference sequence). In nucleotides, the CDR3 is TGTGCCAGCAGCACCTTATCCCGCTCGGATGAGCAGTTCTTC. The encoded protein is CASSTLSRSDEQFF.